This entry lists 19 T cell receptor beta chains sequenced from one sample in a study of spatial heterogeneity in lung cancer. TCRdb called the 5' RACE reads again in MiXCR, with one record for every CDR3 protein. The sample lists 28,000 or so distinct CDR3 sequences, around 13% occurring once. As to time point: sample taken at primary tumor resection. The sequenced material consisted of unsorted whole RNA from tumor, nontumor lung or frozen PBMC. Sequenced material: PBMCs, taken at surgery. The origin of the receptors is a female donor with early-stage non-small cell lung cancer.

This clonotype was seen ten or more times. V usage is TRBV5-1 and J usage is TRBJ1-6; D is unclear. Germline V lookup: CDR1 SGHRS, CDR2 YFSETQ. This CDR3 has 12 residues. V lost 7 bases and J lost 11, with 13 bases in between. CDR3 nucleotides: TGCGCCAGCCGGGATACTCGCCCACCCCTCCACTTT. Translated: CASRDTRPPLHF. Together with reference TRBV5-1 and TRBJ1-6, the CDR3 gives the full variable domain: KAGVTQTPRYLIKTRGQQVTLSCSPISGHRSVSWYQQTPGQGLQFLFEYFSETQRNKGNFPGRFSGRQFSNSRSEMNVSTLELGDSALYLCASRDTRPPLHFGNGTRLTVT.

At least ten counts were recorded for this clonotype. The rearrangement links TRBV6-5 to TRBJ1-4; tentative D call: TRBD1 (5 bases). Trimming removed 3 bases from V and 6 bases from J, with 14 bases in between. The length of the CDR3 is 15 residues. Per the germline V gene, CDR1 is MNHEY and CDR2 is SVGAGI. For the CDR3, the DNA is TGTGCCAGCAGTTATCTGGGGGGTAGAGATGAAAAACTGTTTTTT. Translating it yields CASSYLGGRDEKLFF.

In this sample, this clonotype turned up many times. CDR3 region: CASSTGTGDEKLFF. DNA for the CDR3: TGCGCCAGCAGCACCGGGACAGGGGACGAAAAACTGTTTTTT. The chain recombines TRBV5-1 with TRBJ1-4, with 10 bases identical to TRBD1. Trimming took 4 bases from V and 8 from J; bases not matched to a gene: 5. Germline assignment: CDR1 SGHRS and CDR2 YFSETQ. The CDR3 is made up of 14 amino acids. Filled out from reference TRBV5-1 and TRBJ1-4, the complete variable domain reads KAGVTQTPRYLIKTRGQQVTLSCSPISGHRSVSWYQQTPGQGLQFLFEYFSETQRNKGNFPGRFSGRQFSNSRSEMNVSTLELGDSALYLCASSTGTGDEKLFFGSGTQLSVL.

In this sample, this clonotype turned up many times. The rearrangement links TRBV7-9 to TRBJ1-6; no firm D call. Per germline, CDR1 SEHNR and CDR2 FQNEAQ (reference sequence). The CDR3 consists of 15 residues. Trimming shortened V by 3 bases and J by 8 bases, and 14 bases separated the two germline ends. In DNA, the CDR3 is TGTGCCAGCAGCTTCCTGTCGGGTGTCGATTCACCCCTCCACTTT. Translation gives CASSFLSGVDSPLHF.

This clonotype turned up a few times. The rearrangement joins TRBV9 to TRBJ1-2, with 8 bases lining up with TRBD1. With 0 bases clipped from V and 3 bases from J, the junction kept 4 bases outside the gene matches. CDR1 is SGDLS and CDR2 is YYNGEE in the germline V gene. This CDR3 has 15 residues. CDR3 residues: CASSVAGTGHYGYTF. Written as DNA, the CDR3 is TGTGCCAGCAGCGTAGCCGGGACAGGCCACTATGGCTACACCTTC.

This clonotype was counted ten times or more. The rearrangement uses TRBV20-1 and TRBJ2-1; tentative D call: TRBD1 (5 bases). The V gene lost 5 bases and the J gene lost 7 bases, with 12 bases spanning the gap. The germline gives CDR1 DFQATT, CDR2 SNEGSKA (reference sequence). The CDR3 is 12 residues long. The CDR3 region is CSAEDSPNEQFF. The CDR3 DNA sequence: TGCAGTGCTGAAGACAGTCCTAATGAGCAGTTCTTC.

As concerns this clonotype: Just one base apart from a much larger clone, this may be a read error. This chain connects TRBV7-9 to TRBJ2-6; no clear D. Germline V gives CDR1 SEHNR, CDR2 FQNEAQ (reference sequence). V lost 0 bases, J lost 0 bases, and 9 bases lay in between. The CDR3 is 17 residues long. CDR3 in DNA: TGTGCCAGCAGCTTAGCCTGGACGCCCTCTGGGGCCAACGTCCTGACTTTC. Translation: CASSLAWTPSGANVLTF.

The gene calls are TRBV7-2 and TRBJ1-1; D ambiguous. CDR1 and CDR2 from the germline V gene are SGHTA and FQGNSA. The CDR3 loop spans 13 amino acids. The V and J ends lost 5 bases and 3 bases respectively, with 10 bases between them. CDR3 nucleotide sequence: TGTGCCAGCAGCCCAGCGCGTCACACTGAAGCTTTCTTT. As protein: CASSPARHTEAFF.

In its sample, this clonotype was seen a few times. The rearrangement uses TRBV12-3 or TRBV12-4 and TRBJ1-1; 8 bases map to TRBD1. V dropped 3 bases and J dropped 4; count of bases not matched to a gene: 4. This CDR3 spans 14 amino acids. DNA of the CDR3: TGTGCCAGCAGTTTCAGGGGGCTAGGCACTGAAGCTTTCTTT. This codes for CASSFRGLGTEAFF.

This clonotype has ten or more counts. The CDR3 region has the DNA TGTGCCTCCTCGCGGACTGCAGACACAGATACGCAGTATTTT. It is translated as CASSRTADTDTQYF. V gene TRBV6-2 or TRBV6-3 combines with J gene TRBJ2-3; tentatively, D is TRBD2 (5 bases). V was cut by 11 bases and J by 2 bases, with 17 bases left in between. This CDR3 has 14 amino acids. Germline V gene data show CDR1 as MNHEY and CDR2 as SVGEGT.

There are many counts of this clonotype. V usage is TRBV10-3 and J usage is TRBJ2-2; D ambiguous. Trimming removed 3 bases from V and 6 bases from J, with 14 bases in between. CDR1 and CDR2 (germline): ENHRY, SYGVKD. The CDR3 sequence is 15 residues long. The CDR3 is CAISETRVMPGELFF. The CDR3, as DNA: TGTGCCATCAGTGAAACGAGAGTAATGCCCGGGGAGCTGTTTTTT.

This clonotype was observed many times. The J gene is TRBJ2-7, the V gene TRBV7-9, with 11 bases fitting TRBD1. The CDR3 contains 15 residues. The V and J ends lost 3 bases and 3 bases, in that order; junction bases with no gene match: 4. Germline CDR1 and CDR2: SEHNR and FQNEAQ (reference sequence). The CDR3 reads CASSLLDRGHYEQYF. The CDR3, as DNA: TGTGCCAGCAGCTTGTTGGACAGGGGGCACTACGAGCAGTACTTC.

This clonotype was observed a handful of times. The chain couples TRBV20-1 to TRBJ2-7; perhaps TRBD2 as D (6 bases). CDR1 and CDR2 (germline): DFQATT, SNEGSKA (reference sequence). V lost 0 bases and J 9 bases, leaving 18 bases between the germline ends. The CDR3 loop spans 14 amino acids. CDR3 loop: CSARDETSTLWQYF. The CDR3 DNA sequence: TGCAGTGCTAGAGATGAGACTAGTACTCTCTGGCAGTACTTC.

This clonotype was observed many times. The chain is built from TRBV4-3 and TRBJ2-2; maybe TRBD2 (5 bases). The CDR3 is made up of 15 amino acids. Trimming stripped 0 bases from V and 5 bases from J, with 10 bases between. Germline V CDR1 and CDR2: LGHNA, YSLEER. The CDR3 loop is CASSQEDPGTGELFF. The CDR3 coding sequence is TGCGCCAGCAGCCAAGAGGATCCGGGGACCGGGGAGCTGTTTTTT.

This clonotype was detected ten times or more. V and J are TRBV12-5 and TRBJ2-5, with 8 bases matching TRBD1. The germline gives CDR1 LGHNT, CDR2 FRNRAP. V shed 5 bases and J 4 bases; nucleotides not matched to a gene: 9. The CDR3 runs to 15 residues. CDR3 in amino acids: CASGTQDRAGETQYF. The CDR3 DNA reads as TGTGCTAGTGGTACCCAGGACAGGGCCGGAGAGACCCAGTACTTC.

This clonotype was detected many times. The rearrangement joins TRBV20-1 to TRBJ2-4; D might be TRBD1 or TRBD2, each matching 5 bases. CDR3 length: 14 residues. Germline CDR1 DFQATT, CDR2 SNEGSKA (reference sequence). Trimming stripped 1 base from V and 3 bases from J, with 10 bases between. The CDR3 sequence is CSARVRGVKNIQYF. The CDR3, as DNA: TGCAGTGCTAGAGTGAGAGGGGTCAAAAACATTCAGTACTTC.

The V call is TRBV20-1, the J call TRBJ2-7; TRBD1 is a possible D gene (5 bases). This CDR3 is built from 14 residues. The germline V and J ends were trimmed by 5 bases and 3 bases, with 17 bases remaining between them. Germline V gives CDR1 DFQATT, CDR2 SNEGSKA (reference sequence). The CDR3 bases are TGCAGTGCTCGGGTCCAGGGTAGCATCTACGAGCAGTACTTC. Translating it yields CSARVQGSIYEQYF.

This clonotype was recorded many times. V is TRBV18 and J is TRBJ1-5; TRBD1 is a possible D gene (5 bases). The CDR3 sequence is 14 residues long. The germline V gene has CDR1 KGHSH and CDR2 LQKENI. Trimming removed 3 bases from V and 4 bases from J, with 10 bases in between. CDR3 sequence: CASSPESGNQPQHF. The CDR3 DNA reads TGTGCCAGCTCACCGGAGTCAGGGAATCAGCCCCAGCATTTT.

The CDR3 spells CASSRPYQPQHF. CDR3 sequence (DNA): TGTGCCAGCAGTCGACCATATCAGCCCCAGCATTTT. The rearrangement joins TRBV6-6 to TRBJ1-5; D gene unclear. V was shortened by 5 bases and J by 5 bases, with 7 bases between the two germline ends. This CDR3 spans 12 amino acids. Germline CDR1 is MNHNY and CDR2 is SVGAGI (reference sequence).